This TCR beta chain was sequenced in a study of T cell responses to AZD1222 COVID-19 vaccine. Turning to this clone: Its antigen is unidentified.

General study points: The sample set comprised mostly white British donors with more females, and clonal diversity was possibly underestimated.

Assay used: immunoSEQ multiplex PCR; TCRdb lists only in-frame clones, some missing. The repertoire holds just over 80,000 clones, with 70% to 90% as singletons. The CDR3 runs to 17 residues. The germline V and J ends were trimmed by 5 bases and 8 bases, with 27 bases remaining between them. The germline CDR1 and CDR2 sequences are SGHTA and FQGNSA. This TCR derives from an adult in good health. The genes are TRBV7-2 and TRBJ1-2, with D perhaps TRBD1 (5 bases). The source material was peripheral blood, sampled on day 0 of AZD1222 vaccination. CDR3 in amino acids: CASSPGTSLLYATGYTF. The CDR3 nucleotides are TGTGCCAGCAGCCCTGGGACGTCACTCCTATATGCGACGGGCTACACCTTC.